The entry that follows covers one TCR beta chain sequence. Its target antigen remains unknown. No quality values exist for individual bases; no much larger clone is one base distant. Participants were included only if at least one PBMC sample before ART initiation and at least two post-ART samples were available. Every participant with HIV received treatment in the United States of America. Cryopreserved samples of 1-10 million PBMC were thawed and washed before DNA extraction. At the time of the earliest PBMC sample, participants with HIV were aged between roughly 23 and 60 years. Each participant contributed PBMC samples from 1-4 timepoints before ART initiation and 2-8 timepoints after ART initiation, with a median of 7 samples. Serial HIV viral load, CD4+ T-cell count, ART history and demographic data were obtained for every participant. Genomic DNA was extracted from unsorted PBMC with a Qiagen kit on a QIAcube, with processing performed in batches of 12 samples.

The CDR3 starts with the cysteine, ends with the phenylalanine, and has 16 residues. The sequence is cut down to CDR3 DNA, 48 bases in frame from base 1. V loses 1 base, J loses 0 bases, and the germline ends lie 9 bases apart. CDR1 KGHSH and CDR2 LQKENI were looked up in the germline V gene. The immunoSEQ hsTCRB v3.0 assay was used at survey level resolution to sequence the TRB variable region. TRB sequencing targeted a depth of roughly 35,000-55,000 T-cell genomes per sample. TRB libraries were pooled and sequenced on an Illumina MiSeq using a v3 150-cycle kit. In the source study's methods: Repertoire analysis was run in R within a reproducible Nextflow workflow that covered QC, data transformation and analysis. Custom analyses were implemented in LymphoSeq2, an R package for AIRR-Seq data exploration. A handful of samples that produced fewer than 5000 total TRB sequences were removed, so some 190 HIV repertoires were analyzed. Among the 180 to 200 retained HIV repertoires, under 65 were collected before ART initiation and roughly 130 after ART initiation. Each repertoire was downsampled to 5000 TRB nucleotide sequences, and summary statistics were averaged across 100 downsampling iterations. The analysis kept only TRB sequences whose CDR3 regions were at least seven amino acids long. A Shannon entropy-derived clonality score and the Gini coefficient were used to measure diversity. In the repertoire networks, any two of the top 5000 CDR3 amino acid sequences were connected whenever the two sequences differed by an edit distance of one. For TRB CDR3 amino acid sequences, antigen specificity groups and MHC restriction were predicted with GLIPH2. Known CMV, EBV, HIV or tissue antigen associations were flagged by matching CDR3 amino acid sequences against VDJdb and McPAS-TCR. Pre-ART, post-ART and control groups were compared with Wilcoxon signed-rank tests and Holm-Bonferroni correction. This immuneACCESS table, as held by TCRdb, lists in-frame sequences with V and J called but not all clones. Of the missing ones, under half trace to an unresolved V gene in checked studies; the others have no known cause. D and trimming were read from the DNA, whereas the V and J calls and clone size are those reported in that table. A total of 35,000 to 50,000 clones appear in this sample, around nine tenths of them only once. About 5% of the sample rests with the top ten.

These data are taken from a study of long-term antiretroviral therapy in people with HIV (dated by TCRdb to the early 2020s). The study in broad terms: The earliest samples were collected roughly a decade before the 2015 WHO recommendation for immediate ART, at a time when ART was usually postponed until CD4 counts fell. No cross-contamination during QIAcube processing turned up in test extractions that ran a monoclonal T-cell line alongside 25 to 35 polyclonal samples. This retrospective serial study examined whether starting ART and sustained HIV suppression were associated with changes in the composition and diversity of the TRB repertoire in peripheral blood. Of the roughly 30 participants with HIV, more than 10 were female. A total of over 150 cryopreserved PBMC samples came from 25 to 35 adults with confirmed HIV infection and were collected serially over a mean of approximately 6 years (range 1-12). Overall study outcomes, separate from this receptor: Since PBMC availability was limited, sequencing covered only the TCR beta chain, with no alpha chain pairing. Inferences about post-ART repertoire changes are limited because no data were available on ART adherence, viral resistance or therapy changes. The samples span the years 2004 to 2017, and the ART regimens used may be less effective than current regimens. A significant increase in TRB diversity was found to be associated with ART initiation, although TRB diversity was observed to remain significantly below that of transplant donor controls even after long-term ART. At every time point, the repertoire was dominated by expanded TRB clones first identified before ART initiation, although this dominance fluctuated and, in many PLHIV, declined after ART. HIV repertoires had narrower CDR3 length ranges than controls, and the network structure suggested an antigen-experienced repertoire that shifted only slightly toward naive after ART. Because pre-ART samples had limited cell numbers, unsorted PBMC were profiled rather than sorted CD4+ and CD8+ T cells.

The chain is made from TRBV18 and TRBJ1-4, with the identity of the D gene unclear. The source is a woman aged 45-65 years with HIV. Specimen: unsorted PBMCs, collected 0.1 years before starting antiretroviral therapy. The CDR3 region: CASSPLPIATNEKLFF. The DNA reads as follows: TGTGCCAGCTCACCACTTCCGATAGCAACTAATGAAAAACTGTTTTTT.